This T cell receptor (beta chain) was documented in a study of identical twins. One entry per CDR3 protein, called by TCRdb with MiXCR from the 5' RACE reads. Of about 220,000 distinct CDR3 sequences in the sample, roughly 9.4% were seen once. With 4 bases removed from V and 11 bases from J, the gap between germline ends came to 13 bases. Germline values: CDR1 SGHRS, CDR2 YFSETQ. The CDR3 runs to 12 residues. The material sequenced was memory (CD45RO+) T cells sorted from blood. The rearrangement joins TRBV5-1 to TRBJ1-5; D perhaps matches TRBD1 (5 bases). The origin of this receptor is a woman younger than 35 in good health. CDR3 sequence (DNA): TGCGCCAGCAGCGCGGATTCGGGGGCCCAGCATTTT. Its translation is CASSADSGAQHF.